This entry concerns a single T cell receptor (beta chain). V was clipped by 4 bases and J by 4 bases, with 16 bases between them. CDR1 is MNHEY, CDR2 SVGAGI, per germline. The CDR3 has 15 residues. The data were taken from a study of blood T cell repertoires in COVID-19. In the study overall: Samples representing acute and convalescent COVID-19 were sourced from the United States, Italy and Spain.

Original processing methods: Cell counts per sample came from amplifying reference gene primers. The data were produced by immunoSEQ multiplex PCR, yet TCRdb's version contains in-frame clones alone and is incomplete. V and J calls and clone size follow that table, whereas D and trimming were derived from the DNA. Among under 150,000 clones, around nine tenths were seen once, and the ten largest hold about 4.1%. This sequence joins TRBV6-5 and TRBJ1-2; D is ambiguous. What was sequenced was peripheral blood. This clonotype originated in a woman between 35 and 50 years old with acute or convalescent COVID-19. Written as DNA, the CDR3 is TGTGCCAGCAGTTCAGACCCCGGTTGGAGCTATGGCTACACCTTC. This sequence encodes CASSSDPGWSYGYTF.